This is a list of T cell receptor beta chains from one sample in a study of tumor and adjacent non-tumor tissue in lung cancer. TCRdb recomputed calls from the multiplex PCR reads with MiXCR, one row per CDR3 protein. The profile shows around 50,000 distinct CDR3 sequences, 55% to 65% of them singletons. The specimen was distant non-tumor lung tissue. The source of these receptors is a woman aged 70 to 79 with non-small cell lung cancer. Each CDR3 is given with its conserved first and last residue. D genes are given only for firm matches. For some rows the clone size is stated as once, few or many, or as a class when expanded; others skip it.

D gene: TRBD2; clone size: once; V gene: TRBV6-1; J gene: TRBJ2-7; CDR3 DNA: TGTGCTAGCAATGAAGCTGGGGGAGGGCCAAACGAGCAGTACTTC; CDR3 protein: CASNEAGGGPNEQYF
D gene: TRBD2; clone size: few; V gene: TRBV14; J gene: TRBJ2-7; CDR3 DNA: TGTGCCAGCAGCCAAACAAGGGGGTCTAGCGGGAGATGGTACGAGCAGTACTTC; CDR3 protein: CASSQTRGSSGRWYEQYF
D gene: -; clone size: many; V gene: TRBV13; J gene: TRBJ2-1; CDR3 DNA: TGTGCCAGCAGTCTTTCGGGCGGGTGGGATGAGCAGTTCTTC; CDR3 protein: CASSLSGGWDEQFF
D gene: -; clone size: -; V gene: TRBV11-1; J gene: TRBJ1-2; CDR3 DNA: TGTGCAAGCAGTCAATCGGGAGTTGGCTATGGCCACACCTTC; CDR3 protein: CASSQSGVGYGHTF
D gene: -; clone size: -; V gene: TRBV29-1; J gene: TRBJ2-3; CDR3 DNA: TGCAGCGTTGTAGGAGGGGGAGAGGCTGGGATCACAGATACCCAGTATTTT; CDR3 protein: CSVVGGGEAGITDTQYF
D gene: TRBD1; clone size: -; V gene: TRBV5-1; J gene: TRBJ1-1; CDR3 DNA: TGCGCCAGCAGCTCGTCCGGACAGGGGATGGAACCTTTCTTT; CDR3 protein: CASSSSGQGMEPFF
D gene: -; clone size: many; V gene: TRBV4-1; J gene: TRBJ1-3; CDR3 DNA: TGCGCCAGCAGTTCTGAAAACACCATATATTTT; CDR3 protein: CASSSENTIYF
D gene: -; clone size: -; V gene: TRBV29-1; J gene: TRBJ2-3; CDR3 DNA: TGCATCGCTCATGGGCAACAAGATACGCAGTATTTT; CDR3 protein: CIAHGQQDTQYF
D gene: -; clone size: -; V gene: TRBV11-1; J gene: TRBJ2-1; CDR3 DNA: TGTGCCAGCAGCCCGGAGCCCTTAGGTGAGCAGTTCTTC; CDR3 protein: CASSPEPLGEQFF
D gene: -; clone size: medium-sized; V gene: TRBV5-4; J gene: TRBJ2-3; CDR3 DNA: TGTGCCAGCAGCTTGGTAGGCGGGAGCACAGATACGCAGTATTTT; CDR3 protein: CASSLVGGSTDTQYF
D gene: TRBD2; clone size: -; V gene: TRBV20-1; J gene: TRBJ2-7; CDR3 DNA: TGCAGTGCTAGAGATGCAGCAAGGTTAGCGGGAGGAGGGGAGCAGTACTTC; CDR3 protein: CSARDAARLAGGGEQYF
D gene: -; clone size: -; V gene: TRBV29-1; J gene: TRBJ2-1; CDR3 DNA: TGCAACGCACAACAGAGGGCTAGAGATAATGAGCAGTTCTTC; CDR3 protein: CNAQQRARDNEQFF
D gene: -; clone size: once; V gene: TRBV7-8; J gene: TRBJ2-5; CDR3 DNA: TGTGCCAGCAGCTTAGTTTGGGGCGGGGATACCCAGTACTTC; CDR3 protein: CASSLVWGGDTQYF
D gene: -; clone size: -; V gene: TRBV7-9; J gene: TRBJ2-1; CDR3 DNA: TGTGCCAGCAGTCAATCGGCCTACAATGTGCAGTTCTTC; CDR3 protein: CASSQSAYNVQFF
D gene: -; clone size: -; V gene: TRBV5-1; J gene: TRBJ2-2; CDR3 DNA: TGCGCCAACAGCCCGGCGTGGACCGGGGAGCTGTTTTTT; CDR3 protein: CANSPAWTGELFF
D gene: -; clone size: few; V gene: TRBV11-3; J gene: TRBJ2-3; CDR3 DNA: TGTGTCAGCAGCTTAGCCCCCCACCCAGATACGAAGTATTTT; CDR3 protein: CVSSLAPHPDTKYF
D gene: TRBD1; clone size: -; V gene: TRBV2; J gene: TRBJ1-2; CDR3 DNA: TGTGCCAGCAGTACAGGGGGCGCTGACTATGGCTACACCTTC; CDR3 protein: CASSTGGADYGYTF
D gene: -; clone size: -; V gene: TRBV29-1; J gene: TRBJ1-3; CDR3 DNA: TGCAGGGAGCGTGGCGGGGAAGCAGGAAACATCATATATTTT; CDR3 protein: CRERGGEAGNIIYF
D gene: -; clone size: few; V gene: TRBV30; J gene: TRBJ1-2; CDR3 DNA: TGTGCCTGGAGAGAGAGGCTGACTGCCAACGGCTATGGCTACACCTTC; CDR3 protein: CAWRERLTANGYGYTF
D gene: -; clone size: many; V gene: TRBV29-1; J gene: TRBJ2-3; CDR3 DNA: TGCAGCCTTGAAGGACATCTAAAAACAGACTTGCATACGCAGTATTTT; CDR3 protein: CSLEGHLKTDLHTQYF
D gene: -; clone size: many; V gene: TRBV10-3; J gene: TRBJ1-2; CDR3 DNA: TGTGCCTCCTCGAGATTGGGTCAAGTGAATGGCTACACCTTC; CDR3 protein: CASSRLGQVNGYTF
D gene: -; clone size: few; V gene: TRBV7-9; J gene: TRBJ2-1; CDR3 DNA: TGTGCCAACACTCAGTCGGTCTACAATGAGCAGTTCTTT; CDR3 protein: CANTQSVYNEQFF
D gene: -; clone size: many; V gene: TRBV11-2; J gene: TRBJ1-2; CDR3 DNA: TGTGCCAGCAGCTTAGGCCCGGGTCGGGATGGCTACACCTTC; CDR3 protein: CASSLGPGRDGYTF
D gene: TRBD1; clone size: -; V gene: TRBV28; J gene: TRBJ2-7; CDR3 DNA: TGTGCCAGCAGAGTGCACAGACAGGGAAGCTACGATCAGTACTTC; CDR3 protein: CASRVHRQGSYDQYF
D gene: TRBD2; clone size: -; V gene: TRBV6-1; J gene: TRBJ2-3; CDR3 DNA: TGTGCCTGCAGTGAAACTGGGAGGGATATGCAGTATTTT; CDR3 protein: CACSETGRDMQYF
D gene: -; clone size: many; V gene: TRBV24-1; J gene: TRBJ1-2; CDR3 DNA: TGTGCCACCAGTGGACCCGGTGCAGTTCGGGCTAGCAGCTACACCTTC; CDR3 protein: CATSGPGAVRASSYTF
D gene: -; clone size: few; V gene: TRBV11-3; J gene: TRBJ2-1; CDR3 DNA: TGTGCCAGCAGCCCAAGACCTAGGAGCTCCTACAATGAGCAGTTCTTC; CDR3 protein: CASSPRPRSSYNEQFF
D gene: -; clone size: -; V gene: TRBV12-3/TRBV12-4; J gene: TRBJ1-3; CDR3 DNA: TGTGCCAGCAGACAGGACTCTGGAGACACCATATATTTC; CDR3 protein: CASRQDSGDTIYF
D gene: -; clone size: once; V gene: TRBV5-1; J gene: TRBJ2-5; CDR3 DNA: TGCGTCAGCAGCTTTGATACAGGACAAGAGACCCAGTACTTC; CDR3 protein: CVSSFDTGQETQYF
D gene: TRBD1; clone size: many; V gene: TRBV10-3; J gene: TRBJ1-2; CDR3 DNA: TGTGCCATCAGTGGGCACGGACAGGGAGAGAATGGCTACACCTTC; CDR3 protein: CAISGHGQGENGYTF
D gene: TRBD1; clone size: -; V gene: TRBV6-5; J gene: TRBJ2-5; CDR3 DNA: TGTGCCAGCAGTCGGGCAGGGGGTCAAAAGACCCAGTACTTC; CDR3 protein: CASSRAGGQKTQYF
D gene: TRBD1; clone size: many; V gene: TRBV4-1; J gene: TRBJ1-5; CDR3 DNA: TGCGCCAGCAGCCAGAATGGACAGGCCCCTCAGCCCCAGCATTTT; CDR3 protein: CASSQNGQAPQPQHF
D gene: TRBD1; clone size: -; V gene: TRBV12-5; J gene: TRBJ2-3; CDR3 DNA: TGTGCTAGTGGTTTGAGGGGGACAGATACGCACTATTTT; CDR3 protein: CASGLRGTDTHYF
D gene: -; clone size: -; V gene: TRBV4-1; J gene: TRBJ1-1; CDR3 DNA: TGCGCCAGCAGCACACGGGCAGAGAACACTGAAGCATTCTTT; CDR3 protein: CASSTRAENTEAFF
D gene: -; clone size: -; V gene: TRBV10-2; J gene: TRBJ2-7; CDR3 DNA: TGCGCCGGCAGTGTGCTAGCGCTTAGTCGACAGCAGTACTTC; CDR3 protein: CAGSVLALSRQQYF
D gene: TRBD2; clone size: -; V gene: TRBV10-2; J gene: TRBJ2-1; CDR3 DNA: TGCGCCAACAGACCCCCCTTAGCGGGAGACTCCTACAATGATCAGTTCTTC; CDR3 protein: CANRPPLAGDSYNDQFF
D gene: -; clone size: -; V gene: TRBV6-5; J gene: TRBJ2-7; CDR3 DNA: TGTGTCAGCAGTTACTTGATCCACCAGGGCCACGAGCAATACTTC; CDR3 protein: CVSSYLIHQGHEQYF
D gene: TRBD1; clone size: -; V gene: TRBV6-5; J gene: TRBJ2-3; CDR3 DNA: TGTGCCAGCACTTCTCCGGGACAGCGAACAGATACACAGTATTTT; CDR3 protein: CASTSPGQRTDTQYF
D gene: -; clone size: once; V gene: TRBV5-6; J gene: TRBJ1-2; CDR3 DNA: TGTGTCAGCAGCTTTCTAGACCCAGGGGACTATGGCTACACCTTC; CDR3 protein: CVSSFLDPGDYGYTF
D gene: -; clone size: -; V gene: TRBV10-3; J gene: TRBJ2-3; CDR3 DNA: TGTGCCTTCAGTGAATTCGACAGGGAGGTCAAAGATACGCAGTATTTT; CDR3 protein: CAFSEFDREVKDTQYF
D gene: -; clone size: medium-sized; V gene: TRBV11-1; J gene: TRBJ1-1; CDR3 DNA: TGTGCCAGCAGCTTGACGGGGGGGCCTGGGGGCCCTGAAGCTTTCTTT; CDR3 protein: CASSLTGGPGGPEAFF
D gene: -; clone size: -; V gene: TRBV6-2/TRBV6-3; J gene: TRBJ1-1; CDR3 DNA: TGTGCCAGCAGTTACCAGGAAATGAACACTGAAGCTTCCTTT; CDR3 protein: CASSYQEMNTEASF
D gene: -; clone size: -; V gene: TRBV6-1; J gene: TRBJ2-1; CDR3 DNA: TGTGCCAGCAGTGTTGACGGCAACAATGTGCGGTTCTTC; CDR3 protein: CASSVDGNNVRFF
D gene: TRBD2; clone size: -; V gene: TRBV6-5; J gene: TRBJ2-1; CDR3 DNA: TGTGCCAGCTGTTACTCGAGTACTAGCGTGGTTATTTACAATGAGCAGATCTTC; CDR3 protein: CASCYSSTSVVIYNEQIF
D gene: TRBD1; clone size: -; V gene: TRBV29-1; J gene: TRBJ1-3; CDR3 DNA: TGCAGCGTTGGTCGAGTAGGGGGCTATGGAAACACCATATATTTT; CDR3 protein: CSVGRVGGYGNTIYF
D gene: -; clone size: -; V gene: TRBV29-1; J gene: TRBJ2-5; CDR3 DNA: TGCAGCGTTGTTGGATCGGGGTACGGTGAGACCAAGTACTTC; CDR3 protein: CSVVGSGYGETKYF
D gene: TRBD2; clone size: -; V gene: TRBV4-2; J gene: TRBJ2-1; CDR3 DNA: TGTGTCAGCAGCCAAGGAGGTCTAGCGGGCTACAATGAGCAGTTCTTC; CDR3 protein: CVSSQGGLAGYNEQFF
D gene: -; clone size: -; V gene: TRBV11-2; J gene: TRBJ2-2; CDR3 DNA: TGTGCCAGCAGCTTACAGGGGGGGAACACCGGGGAGCTGCTTTTT; CDR3 protein: CASSLQGGNTGELLF
D gene: -; clone size: many; V gene: TRBV6-5; J gene: TRBJ2-7; CDR3 DNA: TGTGCCAGCAGGGAGTTAGGGCACCTCGAGCAGTACTTC; CDR3 protein: CASRELGHLEQYF
D gene: -; clone size: -; V gene: TRBV6-1; J gene: TRBJ1-5; CDR3 DNA: TGTGCCAGCAGTGAGTATAGCAGGGCCTATAGCAACCAGTCCCAGCATTTT; CDR3 protein: CASSEYSRAYSNQSQHF
D gene: -; clone size: many; V gene: TRBV6-1; J gene: TRBJ1-2; CDR3 DNA: TGTGCCAGCAGTGAAGGTTGGGCAGGGGTCTATGGCTACACCTTC; CDR3 protein: CASSEGWAGVYGYTF
D gene: TRBD2; clone size: -; V gene: TRBV4-1; J gene: TRBJ2-7; CDR3 DNA: TGCGCCAGCAGCCCAGGACTAGCGGGAATCAACTACGAGGAATACTTC; CDR3 protein: CASSPGLAGINYEEYF
D gene: -; clone size: -; V gene: TRBV11-1; J gene: TRBJ2-1; CDR3 DNA: TGTGCCAGCAGCTTAACCCTAGTGGGCCTGTACAATGAGCAGTTCTTT; CDR3 protein: CASSLTLVGLYNEQFF
D gene: TRBD1; clone size: -; V gene: TRBV5-1; J gene: TRBJ2-7; CDR3 DNA: TGCGCCAGCAACTTGGCCCCGGGACAGGGGTTCGAGCAGTACTTC; CDR3 protein: CASNLAPGQGFEQYF
D gene: TRBD2; clone size: -; V gene: TRBV7-9; J gene: TRBJ2-3; CDR3 DNA: TGTGCCCTAGACGGCGGGAGAAGGTACGGCACTGATACGCAGTATTTT; CDR3 protein: CALDGGRRYGTDTQYF
D gene: -; clone size: -; V gene: TRBV29-1; J gene: TRBJ2-1; CDR3 DNA: TGCAGCGTTGAAGACAGGGTGTCCTACAATGAGCACTTCTTC; CDR3 protein: CSVEDRVSYNEHFF
D gene: -; clone size: -; V gene: TRBV30; J gene: TRBJ2-7; CDR3 DNA: TGTGCTCTGGAGTTGGCCTACGAGCAGCACTTC; CDR3 protein: CALELAYEQHF
D gene: -; clone size: -; V gene: TRBV5-5; J gene: TRBJ2-3; CDR3 DNA: TGTGCCAGCAGGATGACAGTTTCCATCACAGATACGCAGTATTTT; CDR3 protein: CASRMTVSITDTQYF
D gene: TRBD1; clone size: many; V gene: TRBV10-3; J gene: TRBJ1-1; CDR3 DNA: TGTGCCATCAGAGAACCGACAGGGAGGACTGAAGCTTTCTTT; CDR3 protein: CAIREPTGRTEAFF
D gene: -; clone size: -; V gene: TRBV6-1; J gene: TRBJ2-1; CDR3 DNA: TGTGCCAGCAGTCCCCGGACACGGAACCGCAATGAGCAGTTCTTC; CDR3 protein: CASSPRTRNRNEQFF